These 26 T cell receptor beta chains were all obtained from the same sample, sequenced in a study of T cells after yellow fever vaccination. TCRdb reanalysed the 5' RACE reads using MiXCR and keeps one entry per CDR3 protein. The sample has around 310,000 distinct CDR3 sequences; roughly 8.7% are singletons. The material was PBMCs, obtained on the day of the first yellow fever vaccination. These receptors all come from a man between 18 and 29 years old who received the YFV17D yellow fever vaccine.

This clonotype has more than one count but fewer than ten. The rearrangement links TRBV12-3 or TRBV12-4 to TRBJ2-1, with D possibly TRBD2 on 6 matching bases. The CDR3 is 15 amino acids. Trimming took 5 bases from V and 8 from J, leaving 19 bases between them. CDR3 coding DNA: TGTGCCAGCAGTCCAGCCGGGACTTCAGGCGATGAGCAGTTCTTC. It codes for CASSPAGTSGDEQFF.

This clonotype was detected many times. This sequence joins TRBV5-6 and TRBJ2-5; 7 nucleotides align to TRBD2. V shed 1 base, J shed 4 bases, and the junction held 1 base outside the gene matches. The CDR3 runs to 13 residues. CDR1 SGHDT and CDR2 YYEEEE come from the germline V gene. The CDR3 sequence: CASSLRGVETQYF. The DNA of the CDR3 is TGTGCCAGCAGCTTGCGGGGGGTAGAGACCCAGTACTTC.

This clonotype was detected a few times. V gene TRBV5-1 combines with J gene TRBJ2-1, with a possible D match to TRBD1 (6 bases). Germline values: CDR1 SGHRS, CDR2 YFSETQ. The CDR3 covers 16 residues. V shed 4 bases and J shed 6 bases, with 20 bases lying between them. CDR3 amino acids: CASSRTNRVRGNEQFF. In DNA form, the CDR3 reads TGCGCCAGCAGCAGAACAAACAGGGTTCGGGGCAATGAGCAGTTCTTC.

This clonotype has a count of ten or more. This chain uses TRBV7-2 with TRBJ1-2, with D possibly matching TRBD1 (5 bases). The germline V gene encodes CDR1 SGHTA and CDR2 FQGNSA. The CDR3 runs to 13 residues. The ends were cut back, 3 bases at V and 2 bases at J, with 7 bases in the middle. This CDR3 is CASSFGGNYGYTF. CDR3 in DNA: TGTGCCAGCAGCTTTGGGGGGAACTATGGCTACACCTTC.

This clonotype has ten or more counts. The chain couples TRBV5-1 to TRBJ2-6; D is uncertain. The CDR3 spans 15 residues. CDR1 is SGHRS and CDR2 is YFSETQ in the germline V gene. V was shortened by 4 bases and J by 0 bases, with 8 bases between the two germline ends. The CDR3 protein is CASSQSLSGANVLTF. CDR3 nucleotides: TGCGCCAGCAGCCAATCCCTCTCTGGGGCCAACGTCCTGACTTTC. Full variable domain (remainder filled in from reference TRBV5-1 and TRBJ2-6): KAGVTQTPRYLIKTRGQQVTLSCSPISGHRSVSWYQQTPGQGLQFLFEYFSETQRNKGNFPGRFSGRQFSNSRSEMNVSTLELGDSALYLCASSQSLSGANVLTFGAGSRLTVL.

The chain is built from TRBV12-3 or TRBV12-4 and TRBJ2-7; D is undetermined. The CDR3 loop spans 16 amino acids. V dropped 1 base and J dropped 2 bases, with 15 bases sitting between them. The DNA of the CDR3 is TGTGCCAGCAGTTTAGGTAAAGTGTCAGGCCCCTACGAGCAGTACTTC. Protein sequence: CASSLGKVSGPYEQYF.

This chain uses TRBV30 with TRBJ2-6, with a weak D call TRBD1 (6 bases). Germline V gene sequence: CDR1 GTSNPN, CDR2 SVGIG (reference sequence). This CDR3 has 13 amino acids. Trimming removed 5 bases at V and 4 bases at J, with 9 bases between. The CDR3 sequence: CAWHRVGANVLTF. Written as DNA, the CDR3 is TGTGCCTGGCACAGGGTCGGGGCCAACGTCCTGACTTTC.

This clonotype was counted a few times. The rearrangement joins TRBV7-9 to TRBJ1-2; the D is unclear. The CDR3 runs 14 residues. Germline CDR1 is SEHNR and CDR2 is FQNEAQ (reference sequence). V lost 2 bases and J lost 4, with 11 bases in between. CDR3 bases: TGTGCCAGCAGCTTACGGTGGGAAGGCTATGGCTACACCTTC. Protein product: CASSLRWEGYGYTF.

J is TRBJ2-5 and V is TRBV21-1; TRBD2, as called in the table, went unchecked against the DNA. TRBV21-1 is designated a pseudogene. There are 12 residues in the CDR3. CDR3 DNA sequence: TGTGCCACCTCGGCCCGCCAAGAGACCCAGTACTTC. This sequence encodes CATSARQETQYF.

The chain has TRBV5-1 and TRBJ1-1, with 7 bases that match TRBD1. J was trimmed by 6 bases and V by 5 bases; bases with no gene match: 19. The CDR3 is made up of 17 amino acids. Germline CDR1 reads SGHRS; CDR2 reads YFSETQ. The CDR3 here is CASRSGQIISGVAEAFF. The DNA of the CDR3 is TGCGCCAGCAGATCGGGACAGATAATTTCGGGTGTCGCTGAAGCTTTCTTT.

V and J are TRBV28 and TRBJ2-5; TRBD1 agrees at 7 bases. Germline V gene sequence: CDR1 MDHEN, CDR2 SYDVKM. The CDR3 loop spans 17 amino acids. J was trimmed by 5 bases and V by 5 bases; bases with no gene match: 17. DNA of the CDR3: TGTGCCAGCAGTCAATTCGGGACAGCAGTTTCGGGGGAGACCCAGTACTTC. Translated, it gives CASSQFGTAVSGETQYF. Looking up the rest from reference TRBV28 and TRBJ2-5 gives the full variable domain: DVKVTQSSRYLVKRTGEKVFLECVQDMDHENMFWYRQDPGLGLRLIYFSYDVKMKEKGDIPEGYSVSREKKERFSLILESASTNQTSMYLCASSQFGTAVSGETQYFGPGTRLLVL.

This clonotype has at least ten counts. The V and J genes are TRBV7-7 and TRBJ2-2, with TRBD1 as a possible D gene (6 bases). The ends were cut back, 1 base at V and 2 bases at J, with 11 bases in the middle. The CDR3 covers 16 residues. CDR1 and CDR2 (germline): SSHAT, FNYEAQ (reference sequence). The CDR3 protein is CASSLEGRGNTGELFF. CDR3 in DNA: TGTGCCAGCAGCTTAGAAGGCAGGGGTAACACCGGGGAGCTGTTTTTT.

This clonotype was seen more than once but under ten times. This chain joins TRBV6-2 or TRBV6-3 and TRBJ2-2; D is ambiguous. Germline V gives CDR1 MNHEY, CDR2 SVGEGT. CDR3 length equals 14 residues. Trimming removed 8 bases from V and 2 bases from J, with 12 bases in between. CDR3 sequence (DNA): TGTGCCAGCGGAGCTAAATTTAACACCGGGGAGCTGTTTTTT. Residues: CASGAKFNTGELFF.

The sample holds a few counts of this clonotype. The genes are TRBV5-1 and TRBJ1-6; D is unclear. The CDR3 contains 14 residues. Germline assignment: CDR1 SGHRS and CDR2 YFSETQ. Trimming removed 7 bases from V and 7 bases from J, with 15 bases in between. CDR3 in amino acids: CASGELGGNSPLHF. In DNA form, the CDR3 reads TGCGCCAGCGGTGAGTTGGGTGGAAATTCACCCCTCCACTTT.

The table lists this clonotype with a few counts. The V and J genes are TRBV7-2 and TRBJ2-3; 9 bases line up with TRBD1. Per germline, CDR1 SGHTA and CDR2 FQGNSA. The CDR3 loop spans 15 amino acids. Germline trimming cut 1 base from V and 5 bases from J; bases unmatched to any gene: 4. In DNA form, the CDR3 reads TGTGCCAGCAGCTTAGATGGGACAGGGATAGATACGCAGTATTTT. Its translation: CASSLDGTGIDTQYF.

J is TRBJ1-5 and V is TRBV4-2; 9 nucleotides line up with TRBD1. Germline V gene data show CDR1 as LGHNA and CDR2 as YNFKEQ. J lost 5 bases, V lost 1 base, and 0 bases had no gene match. The CDR3 covers 14 residues. The CDR3 spells CASSQGQGDQPQHF. In nucleotides, the CDR3 is TGTGCCAGCAGCCAAGGACAGGGGGATCAGCCCCAGCATTTT.

On this clonotype: Since the CDR3 does not end with the conserved phenylalanine or tryptophan, this likely comes from a read error. The V call is TRBV9, the J call TRBJ1-2, with D perhaps TRBD1 (5 bases). CDR1 SGDLS and CDR2 YYNGEE come from the germline V gene. The V gene lost 0 bases and the J gene lost 7 bases, with 13 bases spanning the gap. The CDR3 contains 14 residues. The DNA for the CDR3 is TGTGCCAGCAGCGTAGAAGTGACAGCAGGTGGCTACACCTGC. It specifies CASSVEVTAGGYTC.

CDR3 sequence (DNA): TGTGCCAGCAAGGTTCGAGGGGACGGTTACGAGCAGTACGTC. This encodes CASKVRGDGYEQYV. The chain recombines TRBV6-2 or TRBV6-3 with TRBJ2-7; D assignment may be TRBD1 or TRBD2 (5 bases each). The germline V gene has CDR1 MNHEY and CDR2 SVGEGT. Trimming removed 7 bases from V and 4 bases from J, with 17 bases in between. The CDR3 contains 14 residues.

This clonotype appeared a few times. This sequence joins TRBV6-5 and TRBJ2-3; D ambiguous. V lost 2 bases to trimming and J lost 2 bases, with 8 bases between them. The CDR3 totals 14 residues. CDR1 is MNHEY and CDR2 is SVGAGI in the germline V gene. The CDR3 sequence is CASSYGRSTDTQYF. The CDR3 region has the DNA TGTGCCAGCAGTTACGGACGTTCCACAGATACGCAGTATTTT.

The V call is TRBV27, the J call TRBJ2-5; D is unresolved. Between the trimmed V and J ends, which lost 2 bases and 4 bases, there was a span of 11 bases. The germline gives CDR1 MNHEY, CDR2 SMNVEV (reference sequence). CDR3 length: 14 residues. The CDR3 coding sequence is TGTGCCAGCAGTTTAAGGTTCAGCCCAGAGACCCAGTACTTC. This codes for CASSLRFSPETQYF.

The J gene is TRBJ1-5, the V gene TRBV7-8, with unresolved D. Germline CDR1 is SGHVS and CDR2 is FQNEAQ. The CDR3 runs to 12 residues. V dropped 8 bases and J dropped 1 base, with 6 bases sitting between them. In nucleotides, the CDR3 is TGTGCCAGCGGAGGGAGCAATCAGCCCCAGCATTTT. Protein: CASGGSNQPQHF.

V is TRBV4-1 and J is TRBJ2-7; D unclear. Deletions cut 3 bases from V and 2 bases from J, with 8 bases between. Germline CDR1 is MGHRA and CDR2 is YSYEKL. This CDR3 spans 13 amino acids. The CDR3 nucleotides read TGCGCCAGCAGCCAGATTCCTACCTACGAGCAGTACTTC. Amino acids: CASSQIPTYEQYF.

This clonotype has just a few counts. CDR3 sequence (DNA): TGTGCCAGCAGCCCCAAGGGGGGAGGGTTTTTCGCTGAAGCTTTCTTT. It translates to CASSPKGGGFFAEAFF. The chain combines TRBV5-4 with TRBJ1-1; a possible D gene is TRBD1 (6 bases). Germline V gene lookup returns CDR1 SGHNT and CDR2 YYREEE (reference sequence). The CDR3 consists of 16 residues. V shed 4 bases and J shed 6 bases, with 22 bases lying between them.

The chain couples TRBV20-1 to TRBJ1-2, with 9 bases aligning to TRBD1. The germline CDR1 and CDR2 sequences are DFQATT and SNEGSKA (reference sequence). The CDR3 consists of 12 residues. J gave up 6 bases and V 5 bases, and 4 bases lay outside the gene matches. CDR3: CSAWDRDDGYTF. CDR3 nucleotide sequence: TGCAGTGCTTGGGACAGGGATGATGGCTACACCTTC.

The table lists this clonotype with a few counts. The CDR3 spells CASSPRRATTEAFF. In DNA, the CDR3 is TGTGCCAGCAGCCCCCGGAGGGCTACCACTGAAGCTTTCTTT. The chain uses TRBV9 and TRBJ1-1; D is unclear. Germline loops: CDR1 SGDLS, CDR2 YYNGEE. The CDR3 is made up of 14 amino acids. V lost 4 bases to trimming and J lost 4 bases, with 14 bases between them.

This clonotype was counted between two and nine times. The genes are TRBV12-3 or TRBV12-4 and TRBJ1-2; 7 bases agree with TRBD1. V lost 8 bases to trimming and J lost 6 bases; unmatched junction nucleotides: 12. CDR3 length: 14 amino acids. The CDR3 DNA reads TGTGCCAGCCGGCCAGGGGGGCTTGACGATGGCTACACCTTC. Translated: CASRPGGLDDGYTF.